The T cell receptor beta chain described here comes from a study of blood T cells in healthy people across ages (dated by TCRdb to the mid-2010s). General notes on the study: In model experiments, roughly one uniquely barcoded TCR beta cDNA molecule per two T cells was captured by template switching. To avoid experimental bias, donors of different ages were spread randomly across the sequencing lanes. Donors were grouped into four age groups: young (average 16 years), middle-aged (about 38), aged (roughly 67) and long-lived (about 82). Two additional independent replicas of 1 million unique cDNA reads from the same blood draw were analyzed for two donors (one aged 18 to 30 and one aged 80 or older). The study measured age-related changes in TCR beta repertoire diversity using deep sequencing normalized with unique cDNA molecular identifiers.

Library method: 5' RACE. Data came from an Illumina HiSeq 2500. A second PCR of about 6 to 12 cycles was run with a J-beta primer mix and a sample-barcoded 5' primer. A unique molecular identifier was introduced onto each TCR beta cDNA molecule by a template-switch 5' adaptor carrying 12 random nucleotides. Each sample yielded at least 3 million CDR3-containing paired-end reads. The Mint cDNA synthesis kit, primed by a TRBC-specific oligonucleotide, was used to synthesize first-strand cDNA from all RNA. Following uracil-DNA glycosylase treatment, all cDNA underwent a first 18-cycle PCR with the universal primers M1SS and BC2_uni_R. As for the original processing: Normalization of each sample was performed by random selection of 1 million high-quality reads, each carrying a distinct molecular identifier. Reads sharing molecular identifiers were discarded rather than binned into consensus sequences. MiTCR, run with a Q25 quality threshold and the strictest error-elimination algorithm, handled CDR3 identification, clonotype clustering and error correction. A nonparametric unseen species model using Euler transformation provided a lower-bound estimate of total TCR beta diversity. TCRdb itself trimmed the public reads at Q25 with fastp, ran MiXCR and retained productive beta chains. Rows are combined by CDR3 protein, so each entry shows the most common genes and DNA. The V and J calls were determined by TCRdb, not by the authors. A total of 500,000 to 600,000 distinct CDR3 sequences appear in this sample, 25% to 30% of them only once. Of the sample, around 18% is held by the ten largest clones.

What the authors observed across the whole study: Observed TCR beta diversity per million T cells fell roughly linearly with age, and a significant reduction was already apparent by age around 39. Estimates of total diversity based on one million sequenced T cells were regarded as lower bounds and as underestimates. Donor CMV infection status was unknown, potentially confounding age-related changes in expanded clonotypes. Compared with the aged group, the long-lived group had more naive CD4+ T cells, fewer expanded clones and increased TCR diversity, suggesting age selection. Bulk unsorted PBMC profiling prevented conclusive comparison of naive and antigen-experienced compartments. Observed TCR beta diversity correlated strongly with the percentage of naive T cells measured by flow cytometry.

V is cut back by 5 bases and J by 4 bases, with 9 bases in the junction unmatched. Its CDR3 holds 15 amino acids, cysteine through phenylalanine. Only the CDR3 region is kept as DNA, spanning 45 bases read in frame from base 1. The germline V gene (reference sequence) yields MNHEY for CDR1 and SMNVEV for CDR2. As regards this clonotype: No antigen is known for it. The sample holds no much larger clone one base away, and base qualities are not on file.

Donors were under 40 systemically healthy Caucasian individuals from Russia aged roughly 6 to 95 years. Ten milliliters of peripheral blood were drawn from each donor into EDTA-treated Vacutainer tubes. PBMCs were isolated by Ficoll-Paque density-gradient centrifugation, with at least 6 million obtained per sample. Trizol reagent was used to extract total RNA from PBMCs, with at least 5.5 micrograms per sample. Naive CD45RAhigh/CD27high T cell percentages were measured by flow cytometry on a PBMC aliquot from every donor. This TCR came from a woman in her 70s in good health. The chain couples TRBV27 to TRBJ2-7; 9 central bases correspond to TRBD1. Material for sequencing was blood. The DNA sequence follows: TGTGCCAGCAGTCCAACTACAGGGGGCGGGTACGAGCAGTACTTC. The resulting protein is CASSPTTGGGYEQYF.